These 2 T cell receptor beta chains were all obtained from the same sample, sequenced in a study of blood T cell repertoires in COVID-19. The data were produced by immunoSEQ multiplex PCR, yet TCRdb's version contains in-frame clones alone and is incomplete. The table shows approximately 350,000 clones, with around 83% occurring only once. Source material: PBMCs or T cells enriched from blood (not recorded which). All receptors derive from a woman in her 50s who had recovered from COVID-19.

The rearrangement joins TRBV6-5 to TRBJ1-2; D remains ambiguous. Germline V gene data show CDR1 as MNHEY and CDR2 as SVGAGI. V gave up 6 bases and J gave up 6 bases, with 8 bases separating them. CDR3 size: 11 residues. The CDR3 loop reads CASRPSDGYTF. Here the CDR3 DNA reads TGTGCCAGCAGGCCGAGCGATGGCTACACCTTC.

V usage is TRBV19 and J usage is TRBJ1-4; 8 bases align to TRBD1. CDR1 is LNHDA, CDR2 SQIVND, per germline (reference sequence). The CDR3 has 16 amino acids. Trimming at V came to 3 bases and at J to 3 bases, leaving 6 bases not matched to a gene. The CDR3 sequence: CASSIRGQGANEKLFF. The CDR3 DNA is TGTGCCAGTAGTATTCGCGGACAGGGAGCTAATGAAAAACTGTTTTTT.